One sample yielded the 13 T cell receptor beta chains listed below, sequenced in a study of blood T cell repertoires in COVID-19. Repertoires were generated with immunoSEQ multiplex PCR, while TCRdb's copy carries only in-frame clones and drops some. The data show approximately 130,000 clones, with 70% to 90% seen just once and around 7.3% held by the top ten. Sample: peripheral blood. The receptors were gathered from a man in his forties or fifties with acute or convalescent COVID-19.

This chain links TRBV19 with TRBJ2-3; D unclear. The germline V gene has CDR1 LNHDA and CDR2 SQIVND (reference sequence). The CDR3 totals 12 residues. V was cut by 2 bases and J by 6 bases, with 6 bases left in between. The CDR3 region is CASSIKHDTQYF. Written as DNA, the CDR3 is TGTGCCAGTAGTATAAAGCATGATACGCAGTATTTT.

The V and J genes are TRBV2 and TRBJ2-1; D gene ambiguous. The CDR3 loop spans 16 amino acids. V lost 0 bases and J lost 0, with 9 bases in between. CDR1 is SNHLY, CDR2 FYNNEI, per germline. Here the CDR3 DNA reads TGTGCCAGCAGTGAAGCGGCTCCCCGCTCCTACAATGAGCAGTTCTTC. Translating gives CASSEAAPRSYNEQFF.

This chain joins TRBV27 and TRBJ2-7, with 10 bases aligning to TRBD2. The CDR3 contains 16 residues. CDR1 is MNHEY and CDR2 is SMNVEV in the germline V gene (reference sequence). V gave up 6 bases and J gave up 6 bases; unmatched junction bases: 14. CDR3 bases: TGTGCCAGCAGCCCGATTACCGGGACTAGCGTCGGCGAGCAGTACTTC. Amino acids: CASSPITGTSVGEQYF.

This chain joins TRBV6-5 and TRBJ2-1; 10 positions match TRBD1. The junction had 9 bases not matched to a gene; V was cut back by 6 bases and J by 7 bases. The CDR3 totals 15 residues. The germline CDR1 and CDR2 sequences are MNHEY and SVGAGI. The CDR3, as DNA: TGTGCCAGCAGCCTGACAGGGGGCAGGGGGAATGAGCAGTTCTTC. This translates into CASSLTGGRGNEQFF.

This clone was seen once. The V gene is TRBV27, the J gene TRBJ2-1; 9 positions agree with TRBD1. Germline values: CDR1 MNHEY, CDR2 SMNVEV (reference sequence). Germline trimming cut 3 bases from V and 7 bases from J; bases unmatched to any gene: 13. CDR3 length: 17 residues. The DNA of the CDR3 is TGTGCCAGCAGTTTCCTCTCCGGGACAGGGACGGGGAATGAGCAGTTCTTC. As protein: CASSFLSGTGTGNEQFF.

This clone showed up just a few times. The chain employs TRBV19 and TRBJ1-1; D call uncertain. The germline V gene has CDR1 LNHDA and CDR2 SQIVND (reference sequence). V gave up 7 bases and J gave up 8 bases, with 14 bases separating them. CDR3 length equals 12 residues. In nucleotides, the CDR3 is TGTGCCAGTAAGTGGAGAGTCGGAGAAGCTTTCTTT. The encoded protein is CASKWRVGEAFF.

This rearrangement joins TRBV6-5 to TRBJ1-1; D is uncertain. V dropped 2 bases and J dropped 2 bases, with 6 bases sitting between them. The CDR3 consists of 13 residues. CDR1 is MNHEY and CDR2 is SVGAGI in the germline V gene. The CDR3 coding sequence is TGTGCCAGCAGTTACCAAACTAACACTGAAGCTTTCTTT. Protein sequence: CASSYQTNTEAFF.

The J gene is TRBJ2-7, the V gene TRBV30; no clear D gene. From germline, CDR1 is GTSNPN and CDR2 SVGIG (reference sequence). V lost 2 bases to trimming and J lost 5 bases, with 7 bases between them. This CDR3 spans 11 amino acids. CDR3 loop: CAWSSLDEQYF. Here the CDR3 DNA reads TGTGCCTGGAGTTCTCTCGACGAGCAGTACTTC.

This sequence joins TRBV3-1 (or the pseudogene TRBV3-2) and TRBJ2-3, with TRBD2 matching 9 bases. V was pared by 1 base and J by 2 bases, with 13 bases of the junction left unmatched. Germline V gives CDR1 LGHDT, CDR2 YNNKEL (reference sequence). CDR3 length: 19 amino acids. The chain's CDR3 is CASSQGLAGFFANTDTQYF. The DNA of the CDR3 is TGTGCCAGCAGCCAAGGGCTAGCGGGGTTTTTCGCTAACACAGATACGCAGTATTTT.

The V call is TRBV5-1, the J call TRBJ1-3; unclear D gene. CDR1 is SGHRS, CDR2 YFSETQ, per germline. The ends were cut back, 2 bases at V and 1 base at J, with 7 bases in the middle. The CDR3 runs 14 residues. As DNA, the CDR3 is TGCGCCAGCAGCTTCGCGGGATCTGGAAACACCATATATTTT. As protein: CASSFAGSGNTIYF.

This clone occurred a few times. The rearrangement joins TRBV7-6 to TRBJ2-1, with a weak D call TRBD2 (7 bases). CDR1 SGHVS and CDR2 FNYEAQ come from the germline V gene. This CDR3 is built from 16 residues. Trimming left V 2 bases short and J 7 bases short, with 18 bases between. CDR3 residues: CASSLSLRGAGNEQFF. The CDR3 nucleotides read TGTGCCAGCAGCTTATCCCTCAGGGGAGCGGGGAATGAGCAGTTCTTC. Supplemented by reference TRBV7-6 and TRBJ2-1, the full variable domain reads GAGVSQSPRYKVTKRGQDVALRCDPISGHVSLYWYRQALGQGPEFLTYFNYEAQQDKSGLPNDRFSAERPEGSISTLTIQRTEQRDSAMYRCASSLSLRGAGNEQFFGPGTRLTVL.

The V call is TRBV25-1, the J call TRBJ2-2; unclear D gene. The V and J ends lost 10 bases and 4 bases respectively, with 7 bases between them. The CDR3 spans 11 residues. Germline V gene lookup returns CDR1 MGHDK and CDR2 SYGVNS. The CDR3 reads CATSGTGELFF. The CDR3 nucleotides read TGTGCCACATCAGGCACCGGGGAGCTGTTTTTT.

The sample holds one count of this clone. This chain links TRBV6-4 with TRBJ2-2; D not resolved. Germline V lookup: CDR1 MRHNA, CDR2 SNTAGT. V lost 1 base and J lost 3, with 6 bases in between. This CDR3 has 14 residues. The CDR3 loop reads CASSDYQDTGELFF. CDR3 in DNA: TGTGCCAGCAGTGACTACCAGGACACCGGGGAGCTGTTTTTT.